The present TCR beta chain was sequenced within a study of shared clonotypes between healthy human individuals. Study-level results: Researchers sampled only blood; tissue repertoires likely differ.

Original methodology: As immunoSEQ supplied junction-only sequences (without quality scores), filtering differed. Produced via immunoSEQ multiplex PCR; TCRdb's table is partial and in-frame only. Clone size and V and J calls were adopted from that table, with D and trimming inferred from the DNA. The table has 2 million to 2.5 million clones, more than 85% seen once. Unmatched junction bases numbered 4, after V lost 4 bases and J lost 2 bases. Germline CDR1 and CDR2: MDHEN and SYDVKM. The CDR3 runs 15 residues. Donors comprised healthy HIV-negative adults lacking recent acute infections or vaccinations. A split of CD4+ cells into CD45RA+ naive and CD45RA-negative memory subsets was performed. Points on this clone: Antigen specificity is unknown.

The sequence derives from a man in his late teens or twenties in good health. Some clones in this sample may be carry-over from other donors' samples. The sequencing input was naive CD4+ T cells from PBMCs. Regarding subset: CD45RA+ positively selected. The chain joins TRBV28 to TRBJ1-2; the match to TRBD1 covers 10 bases. CDR3 nucleotides: TGTGCCAGCAGTTCCATGACAGGGGGCAACTATGGCTACACCTTC. Translation gives CASSSMTGGNYGYTF.